This T cell receptor beta chain is from a study of blood T cell repertoires in COVID-19. Generated by immunoSEQ multiplex PCR, the TCRdb table keeps only in-frame clones and is missing some. The profile shows about 190,000 clones, 70% to 90% of them singletons. Specimen: peripheral blood. The clonotype was recovered from a human donor in a cohort sampled during active COVID-19.

The CDR3 loop reads CASIGREGSTGELFF. The CDR3 DNA is TGTGCCAGCATCGGGAGGGAGGGGAGCACCGGGGAGCTGTTTTTT. The V gene is TRBV25-1, the J gene TRBJ2-2, with 8 bases matching TRBD2. The CDR3 has 15 residues. J gave up 4 bases and V 7 bases, and 8 bases lay outside the gene matches. CDR1 is MGHDK and CDR2 is SYGVNS in the germline V gene. The whole variable domain, remainder taken from reference TRBV25-1 and TRBJ2-2, is EADIYQTPRYLVIGTGKKITLECSQTMGHDKMYWYQQDPGMELHLIHYSYGVNSTEKGDLSSESTVSRIRTEHFPLTLESARPSHTSQYLCASIGREGSTGELFFGEGSRLTVL.